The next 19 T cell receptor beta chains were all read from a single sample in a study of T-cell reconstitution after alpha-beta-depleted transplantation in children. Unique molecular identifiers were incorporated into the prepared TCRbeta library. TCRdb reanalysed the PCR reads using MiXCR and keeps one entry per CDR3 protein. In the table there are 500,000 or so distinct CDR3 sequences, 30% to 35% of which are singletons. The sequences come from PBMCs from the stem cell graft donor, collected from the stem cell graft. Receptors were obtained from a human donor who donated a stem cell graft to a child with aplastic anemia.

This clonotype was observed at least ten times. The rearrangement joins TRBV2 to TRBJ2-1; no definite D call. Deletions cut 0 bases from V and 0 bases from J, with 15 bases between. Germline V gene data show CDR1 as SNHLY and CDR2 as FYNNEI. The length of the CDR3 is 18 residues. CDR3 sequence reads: CASSEAPPPSRSYNEQFF. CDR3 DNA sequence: TGTGCCAGCAGTGAAGCACCTCCCCCTTCCCGCTCCTACAATGAGCAGTTCTTC.

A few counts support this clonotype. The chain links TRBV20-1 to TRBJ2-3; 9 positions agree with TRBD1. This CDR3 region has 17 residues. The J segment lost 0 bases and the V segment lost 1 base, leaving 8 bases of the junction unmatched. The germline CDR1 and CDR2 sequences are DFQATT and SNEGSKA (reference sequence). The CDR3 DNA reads TGCAGTGCTAGAGTTCCGGGACAGGGAACTAGCACAGATACGCAGTATTTT. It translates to CSARVPGQGTSTDTQYF.

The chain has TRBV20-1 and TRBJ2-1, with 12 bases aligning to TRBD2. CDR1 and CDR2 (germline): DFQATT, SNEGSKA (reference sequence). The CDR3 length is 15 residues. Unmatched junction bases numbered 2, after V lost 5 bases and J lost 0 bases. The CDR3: CSALAGGRSYNEQFF. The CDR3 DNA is TGCAGTGCTCTAGCGGGAGGGCGCTCCTACAATGAGCAGTTCTTC.

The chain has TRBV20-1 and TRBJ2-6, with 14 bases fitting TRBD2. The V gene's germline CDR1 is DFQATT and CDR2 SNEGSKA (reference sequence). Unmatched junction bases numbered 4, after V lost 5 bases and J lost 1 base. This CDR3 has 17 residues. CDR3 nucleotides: TGCAGTGCTCCTAGGACTAGCGGGAGGTCTGGGGCCAACGTCCTGACTTTC. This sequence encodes CSAPRTSGRSGANVLTF.

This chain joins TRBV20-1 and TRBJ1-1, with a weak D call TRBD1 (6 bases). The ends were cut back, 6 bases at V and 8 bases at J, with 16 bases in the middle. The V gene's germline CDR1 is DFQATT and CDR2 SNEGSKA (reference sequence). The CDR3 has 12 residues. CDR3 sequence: CSALDVGAEAFF. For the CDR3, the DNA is TGCAGTGCACTCGACGTGGGGGCCGAAGCTTTCTTT.

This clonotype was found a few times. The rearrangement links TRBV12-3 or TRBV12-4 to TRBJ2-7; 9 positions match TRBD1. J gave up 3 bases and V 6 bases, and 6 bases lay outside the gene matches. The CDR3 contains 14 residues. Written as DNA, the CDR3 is TGTGCCAGCAGATCCGGGACAGGGATCTACGAGCAGTACTTC. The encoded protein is CASRSGTGIYEQYF.

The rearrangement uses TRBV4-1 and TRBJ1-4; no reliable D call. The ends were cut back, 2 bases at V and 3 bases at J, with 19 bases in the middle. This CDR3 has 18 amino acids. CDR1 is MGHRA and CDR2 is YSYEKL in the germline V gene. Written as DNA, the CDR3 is TGCGCCAGCAGCCAATTGCTTCCCGGGCTATCATCTAATGAAAAACTGTTTTTT. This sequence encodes CASSQLLPGLSSNEKLFF.

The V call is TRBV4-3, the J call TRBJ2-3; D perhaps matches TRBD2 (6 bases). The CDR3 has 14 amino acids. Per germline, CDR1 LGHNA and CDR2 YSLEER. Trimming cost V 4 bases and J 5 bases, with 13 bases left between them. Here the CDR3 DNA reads TGCGCCAGCAGCCCTGGAGGGGCCGGAGATACGCAGTATTTT. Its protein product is CASSPGGAGDTQYF.

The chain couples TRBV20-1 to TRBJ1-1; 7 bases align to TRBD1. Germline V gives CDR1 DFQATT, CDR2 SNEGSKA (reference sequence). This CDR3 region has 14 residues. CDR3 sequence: CRPLDREGNTEAFF. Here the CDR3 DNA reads TGCAGACCCCTTGACAGGGAGGGGAACACTGAAGCTTTCTTT.

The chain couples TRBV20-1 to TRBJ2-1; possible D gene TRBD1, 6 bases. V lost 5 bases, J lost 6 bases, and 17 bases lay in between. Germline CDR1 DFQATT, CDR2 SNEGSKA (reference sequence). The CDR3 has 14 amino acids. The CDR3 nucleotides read TGCAGTGCTGATACCGGGAAAGGGGGCAATGAGCAGTTCTTC. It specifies CSADTGKGGNEQFF.

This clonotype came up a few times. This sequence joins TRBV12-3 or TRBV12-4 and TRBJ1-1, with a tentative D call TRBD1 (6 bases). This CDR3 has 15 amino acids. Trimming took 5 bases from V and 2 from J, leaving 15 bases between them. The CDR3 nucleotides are TGTGCCAGCAGTCCCCACCAGGACAGCAACACTGAAGCTTTCTTT. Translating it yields CASSPHQDSNTEAFF.

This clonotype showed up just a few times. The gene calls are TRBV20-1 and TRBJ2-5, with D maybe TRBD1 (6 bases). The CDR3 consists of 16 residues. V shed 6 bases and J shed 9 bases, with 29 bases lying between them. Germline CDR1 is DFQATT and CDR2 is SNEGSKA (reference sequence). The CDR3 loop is CSAPDVPGHYPEAQYF. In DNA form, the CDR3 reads TGCAGTGCCCCAGACGTCCCGGGACATTACCCGGAGGCCCAGTACTTC.

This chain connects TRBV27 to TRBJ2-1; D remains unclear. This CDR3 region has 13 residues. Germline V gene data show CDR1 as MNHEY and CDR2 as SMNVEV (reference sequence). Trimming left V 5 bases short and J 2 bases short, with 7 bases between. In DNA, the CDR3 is TGTGCCAGCAGTGGCCTGCCCTACAATGAGCAGTTCTTC. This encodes CASSGLPYNEQFF.

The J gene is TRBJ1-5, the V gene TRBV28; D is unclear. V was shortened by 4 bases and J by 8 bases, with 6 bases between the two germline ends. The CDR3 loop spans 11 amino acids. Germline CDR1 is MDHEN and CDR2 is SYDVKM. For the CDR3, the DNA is TGTGCCAGCAGTTGGAGTAAGCCCCAGCATTTT. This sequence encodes CASSWSKPQHF.

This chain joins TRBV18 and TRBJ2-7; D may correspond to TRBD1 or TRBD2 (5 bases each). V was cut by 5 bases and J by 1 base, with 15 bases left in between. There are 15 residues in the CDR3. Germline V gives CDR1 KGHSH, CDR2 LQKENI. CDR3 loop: CASSDRDLGSYEQYV. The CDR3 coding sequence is TGTGCCAGCTCAGACCGGGACCTAGGTTCCTACGAGCAGTACGTC.

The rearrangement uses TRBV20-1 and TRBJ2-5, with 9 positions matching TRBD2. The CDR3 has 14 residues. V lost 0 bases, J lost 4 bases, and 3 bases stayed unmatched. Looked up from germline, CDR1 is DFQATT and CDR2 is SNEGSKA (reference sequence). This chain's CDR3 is CSARDGGRVETQYF. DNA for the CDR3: TGCAGTGCTAGAGATGGCGGGAGGGTAGAGACCCAGTACTTC.

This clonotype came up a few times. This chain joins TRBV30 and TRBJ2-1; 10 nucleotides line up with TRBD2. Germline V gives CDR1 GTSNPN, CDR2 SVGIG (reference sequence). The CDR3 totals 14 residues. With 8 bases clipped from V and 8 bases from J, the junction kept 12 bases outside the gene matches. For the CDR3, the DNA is TGTGCCCGGGCAGCGGGAGGGCCAGTAGATGAGCAGTTCTTC. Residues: CARAAGGPVDEQFF. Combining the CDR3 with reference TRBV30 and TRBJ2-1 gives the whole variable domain SQTIHQWPATLVQPVGSPLSLECTVEGTSNPNLYWYRQAAGRGLQLLFYSVGIGQISSEVPQNLSASRPQDRQFILSSKKLLLSDSGFYLCARAAGGPVDEQFFGPGTRLTVL.

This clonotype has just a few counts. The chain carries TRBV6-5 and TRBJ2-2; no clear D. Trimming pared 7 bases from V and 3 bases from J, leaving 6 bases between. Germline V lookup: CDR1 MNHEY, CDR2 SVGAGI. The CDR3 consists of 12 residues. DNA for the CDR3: TGTGCCAGCACCTCGCACACCGGGGAGCTGTTTTTT. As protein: CASTSHTGELFF.

The chain's CDR3 is CSAGHTQGRHYGYTF. The CDR3 DNA follows: TGCAGTGCCGGCCACACCCAGGGGCGGCACTATGGCTACACCTTC. The chain carries TRBV20-1 and TRBJ1-2; D is possibly TRBD1 (6 bases). The CDR3 loop spans 15 amino acids. Germline V gene lookup returns CDR1 DFQATT and CDR2 SNEGSKA (reference sequence). V was pared by 6 bases and J by 3 bases, with 20 bases between.